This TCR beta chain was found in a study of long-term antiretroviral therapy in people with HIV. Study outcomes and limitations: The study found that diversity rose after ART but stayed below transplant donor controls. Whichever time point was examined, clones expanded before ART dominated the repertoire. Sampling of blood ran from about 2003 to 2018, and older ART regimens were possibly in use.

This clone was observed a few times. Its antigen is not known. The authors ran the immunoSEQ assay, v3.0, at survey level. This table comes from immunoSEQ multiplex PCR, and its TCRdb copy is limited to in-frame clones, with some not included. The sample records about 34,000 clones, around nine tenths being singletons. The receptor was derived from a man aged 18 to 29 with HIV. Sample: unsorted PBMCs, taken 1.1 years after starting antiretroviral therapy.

In DNA, the CDR3 is TGTGCCACCCCGATGGGCACTGAAGCTTTCTTT. Translation: CATPMGTEAFF. This sequence joins TRBV2 and TRBJ1-1; D is unresolved. CDR1 and CDR2 from the germline V gene are SNHLY and FYNNEI. The CDR3 runs to 11 residues. With 10 bases removed from V and 4 bases from J, the gap between germline ends came to 10 bases. Drawing the rest from reference TRBV2 and TRBJ1-1, the complete variable domain is EPEVTQTPSHQVTQMGQEVILRCVPISNHLYFYWYRQILGQKVEFLVSFYNNEISEKSEIFDDQFSVERPDGSNFTLKIRSTKLEDSAMYFCATPMGTEAFFGQGTRLTVV.